A selection of T cell receptor beta chains follows, all from one sample in a study of blood T cell repertoires in COVID-19. The protocol was immunoSEQ multiplex PCR, while the TCRdb copy is restricted to in-frame clones and leaves out a portion. Of roughly 100,000 clones listed, around 88% are singletons. The specimen was peripheral blood. These receptors were obtained from a human donor in a cohort sampled during active COVID-19. Both conserved end residues are part of each CDR3. The D gene is left open where the match is weak. Clone size is shown for a subset of rows, as once, few, many or a class of expanded clone.

v_gene,abundance,len,d_gene,j_gene,CDR3nt,CDR3aa
TRBV2,NA,14,TRBD1,TRBJ1-1,TGTGCCAGCGTACGACAGGGGGTGAACACTGAAGCTTTCTTT,CASVRQGVNTEAFF
TRBV7-6,NA,15,TRBD1,TRBJ2-3,TGTGCCAGCAGCTCCGGGACAGGGCACACAGATACGCAGTATTTT,CASSSGTGHTDTQYF
TRBV9,NA,14,TRBD1,TRBJ1-1,TGTGCCAGCAGCGTAGCTCAGGGGGACACTGAAGCTTTCTTT,CASSVAQGDTEAFF
TRBV25-1,NA,15,NA,TRBJ1-1,TGTGCCAGCAGTGAATTTCGGGGGTCAAACACTGAAGCTTTCTTT,CASSEFRGSNTEAFF
TRBV6-5,NA,15,NA,TRBJ1-2,TGTGCCAGCAGTTTGAGAGGGCCGACTAACTATGGCTACACCTTC,CASSLRGPTNYGYTF
TRBV27,NA,15,TRBD1,TRBJ1-5,TGTGCCAGCAGTCCCGGGACAGGGCTCAATCAGCCCCAGCATTTT,CASSPGTGLNQPQHF
TRBV6-1,NA,17,NA,TRBJ1-6,TGTGCCAGCAGTGAATGGGGCAGGGGATCCTATAATTCACCCCTCCACTTT,CASSEWGRGSYNSPLHF
TRBV5-4,NA,18,TRBD2,TRBJ2-3,TGTGCCAGCAGCCCGGGACTAGCAGCCGTCAGTGGGGTGGATACGCAGTATTTT,CASSPGLAAVSGVDTQYF
TRBV11-3,many,15,TRBD2,TRBJ2-1,TGTGCCAGCAGCCAGGGACTAGCCTCCTACAATGAGCAGTTCTTC,CASSQGLASYNEQFF
TRBV6-2/TRBV6-3,NA,13,TRBD1,TRBJ1-2,TGTGCCAGCAGCCAGGACAGGGGCGATGGCTACACCTTC,CASSQDRGDGYTF
TRBV24-1,NA,21,TRBD2,TRBJ2-3,TGTGCCACCAGTGACCGGACTAGCGGGAGGGCCGAAGGTATTGCGAAAGATACGCAGTATTTT,CATSDRTSGRAEGIAKDTQYF
TRBV19,once,15,NA,TRBJ1-1,TGTGCCAGTCATGACCAGGCAGCTTTGAACACTGAAGCTTTCTTT,CASHDQAALNTEAFF
TRBV21-1,NA,15,NA,TRBJ1-1,TGTTCCCCCGGGACAGGGAAAGGGAGAAGGCCTGAAGCTTTCTTT,CSPGTGKGRRPEAFF
TRBV4-1,few,15,TRBD2,TRBJ2-3,TGCGCCAGCAGCAAGCGGGAGTATGGCACAGATACGCAGTATTTT,CASSKREYGTDTQYF
TRBV24-1,NA,16,TRBD2,TRBJ2-7,TGTGCCACCAGTGCCGGGACTAGCGGGAGTGGGCGCGAGCAGTACTTC,CATSAGTSGSGREQYF
TRBV18,NA,16,NA,TRBJ1-4,TGTGCCAGCTCACCAGGAGGGGCGTTAACTAATGAAAAACTGTTTTTT,CASSPGGALTNEKLFF
TRBV7-2,NA,17,TRBD1,TRBJ2-3,TGTGCCAGCAGCCCTTTACCACAGGGGGCAAGCACAGATACGCAGTATTTT,CASSPLPQGASTDTQYF
TRBV28,NA,15,TRBD2,TRBJ2-5,TGTGCCTGCTCTAGCGGGAGTGGCGGTATGGAGACCCAGTACTTC,CACSSGSGGMETQYF
TRBV3-1/TRBV3-2,NA,15,TRBD2,TRBJ2-4,TGTGCCAGCAGCGCGCGGGGGGCCTCCAAAAACATTCAGTACTTC,CASSARGASKNIQYF
TRBV11-3,NA,15,NA,TRBJ2-2,TGTGCCAGCAGCTTAACAGGGTTAGGCACCGGGGAGCTGTTTTTT,CASSLTGLGTGELFF
TRBV21-1,NA,13,NA,TRBJ1-1,TGTGCCAGCCCCAGGGGGCGGAAGACTGAAGCTTTCTTT,CASPRGRKTEAFF
TRBV5-1,NA,16,TRBD2,TRBJ2-5,TGCGCCAGCAGCTTGGCTAGCGGGGGGAAAGCGGAGACCCAGTACTTC,CASSLASGGKAETQYF
TRBV29-1,NA,10,NA,TRBJ1-1,TGCAGCACACGGAACACTGAAGCTTTCTTT,CSTRNTEAFF
TRBV5-1,NA,17,TRBD2,TRBJ2-3,TGCGCCAGCAGCTTGAAGGTAGCGGGGGGCGGCACAGATACGCAGTATTTT,CASSLKVAGGGTDTQYF
TRBV6-5,NA,14,TRBD1,TRBJ1-2,TGTGCCAGCAGCGGGACAGGGGGATTCAATGGCTACACCTTC,CASSGTGGFNGYTF
TRBV27,NA,14,NA,TRBJ2-5,TGTGCCAGCAGTTTATTAGGGACACAAGAGACCCAGTACTTC,CASSLLGTQETQYF
TRBV5-5,few,17,NA,TRBJ1-6,TGTGCCAGCAGCCCAGGGCGAGCGGACAGAAGAAATTCACCCCTCCACTTT,CASSPGRADRRNSPLHF
TRBV28,NA,15,TRBD2,TRBJ2-1,TGTGCCAGCAGCCGCCGACTAGCGGGGATGGATGAGCAGTTCTTC,CASSRRLAGMDEQFF
TRBV5-5,NA,16,NA,TRBJ1-6,TGTGCCAGCAGCTTGGGGCCGGGGGGGGCCAATTCACCCCTCCACTTT,CASSLGPGGANSPLHF
TRBV4-2,NA,15,NA,TRBJ2-1,TGTGCCAGCAGCCAAGTTTCGGCTAGCGACAATGAGCAGTTCTTC,CASSQVSASDNEQFF
TRBV15,NA,14,NA,TRBJ1-2,TGTGCCACCAGCAGACGGTTCGGGGTTTGGGGCTACACCTTC,CATSRRFGVWGYTF
TRBV6-5,NA,13,TRBD2,TRBJ2-7,TGTGCCAGCAGTTACGGGGTAGCGGGGGAGCAGTACTTC,CASSYGVAGEQYF
TRBV5-6,once,15,NA,TRBJ1-5,TGTGCCAGCAGCTTAAGGGGGAATAGCAATCAGCCCCAGCATTTT,CASSLRGNSNQPQHF
TRBV9,NA,12,NA,TRBJ2-3,TGTGCCAGCAGCGACAGGGCGGATACGCAGTATTTT,CASSDRADTQYF
TRBV11-3,NA,13,NA,TRBJ2-3,TGTGCCAGCAGCTTAGGGAGGTCGGATACGCAGTATTTT,CASSLGRSDTQYF
TRBV5-4,NA,14,NA,TRBJ2-7,TGTGCCTGCGAGGACAGGGAGGGCTCCTACGAGCAGTACTTC,CACEDREGSYEQYF
TRBV15,NA,12,TRBD1,TRBJ1-5,TGTGCCACCAGCTTCAGAGGGGGCCAACAGCATTTT,CATSFRGGQQHF
TRBV4-2,NA,19,TRBD1,TRBJ1-4,TGTGCCAGCAGCCAAGCCGGACAGGGGGCGCAAGGGAGGTCTGAAAAACTGTTTTTT,CASSQAGQGAQGRSEKLFF
TRBV28,NA,15,TRBD2,TRBJ2-3,TGTGCCAGCAGGTGGACTAGCGTCAGATCCGGGGAGCAGTATTTT,CASRWTSVRSGEQYF
TRBV7-2,NA,16,NA,TRBJ1-6,TGTGCCAGCAGCCCCACCGGGGGGGCTACTAATTCACCCCTCCACTTT,CASSPTGGATNSPLHF
TRBV6-5,NA,15,NA,TRBJ2-3,TGTGCCAGCAGTCTAGCGATCCGGAGGGGAGATACGCAGTATTTT,CASSLAIRRGDTQYF
TRBV4-3,NA,15,NA,TRBJ1-2,TGCGCCAGCAGCCAAGATCCAGGGCCTCCCTATGGCTACACCTTC,CASSQDPGPPYGYTF
TRBV30,few,13,NA,TRBJ2-7,TGTGCCTGGAGTCATGGACAGTCCTACGAGCAGTACTTC,CAWSHGQSYEQYF
TRBV3-1/TRBV3-2,NA,15,NA,TRBJ2-3,TGTGCCAGCAGCCAAGCCACTGCCCGCACAGATACGCAGTATTTT,CASSQATARTDTQYF
TRBV28,NA,15,NA,TRBJ2-5,TGTGCCAGCAGTTCCCGGAACGGGGGATATGAGACCCAGTACTTC,CASSSRNGGYETQYF
TRBV14,NA,15,NA,TRBJ1-4,TGTGCCAGCAGCCCCCTGGGACACTTTATTGAAAAACTGTTTTTT,CASSPLGHFIEKLFF
TRBV4-3,NA,18,TRBD2,TRBJ2-1,TGCGCCAGCAGCCCCGGGACTAGCGGGAGGTCACTCTACAATGAGCAGTTCTTC,CASSPGTSGRSLYNEQFF
TRBV4-2,once,17,TRBD2,TRBJ2-5,TGTGCCAGCAGCCAAGGGGCTAGCGGGAGGGAACAAGAGACCCAGTACTTC,CASSQGASGREQETQYF
TRBV7-2,NA,15,TRBD1,TRBJ1-1,TGTGCCAGCAGCAAACAGACAGGGGTGGACACTGAAGCTTTCTTT,CASSKQTGVDTEAFF
TRBV6-5,NA,14,NA,TRBJ2-5,TGTGCCAGCAGTTACTCCGAGCACCAAGAGACCCAGTACTTC,CASSYSEHQETQYF
TRBV11-2,NA,15,TRBD1,TRBJ1-2,TGTGCCAGCAGCCCCAGGACAGGCTCGAACTATGGCTACACCTTC,CASSPRTGSNYGYTF
TRBV7-3,NA,15,NA,TRBJ1-5,TGTGCCAGCAGCCTCGACGGGACTCCCAATCAGCCCCAGCATTTT,CASSLDGTPNQPQHF
TRBV6-5,NA,16,NA,TRBJ2-7,TGTGCCAGCAGTTACTCTAGTCAGGGTCACCTTTACGAGCAGTACTTC,CASSYSSQGHLYEQYF